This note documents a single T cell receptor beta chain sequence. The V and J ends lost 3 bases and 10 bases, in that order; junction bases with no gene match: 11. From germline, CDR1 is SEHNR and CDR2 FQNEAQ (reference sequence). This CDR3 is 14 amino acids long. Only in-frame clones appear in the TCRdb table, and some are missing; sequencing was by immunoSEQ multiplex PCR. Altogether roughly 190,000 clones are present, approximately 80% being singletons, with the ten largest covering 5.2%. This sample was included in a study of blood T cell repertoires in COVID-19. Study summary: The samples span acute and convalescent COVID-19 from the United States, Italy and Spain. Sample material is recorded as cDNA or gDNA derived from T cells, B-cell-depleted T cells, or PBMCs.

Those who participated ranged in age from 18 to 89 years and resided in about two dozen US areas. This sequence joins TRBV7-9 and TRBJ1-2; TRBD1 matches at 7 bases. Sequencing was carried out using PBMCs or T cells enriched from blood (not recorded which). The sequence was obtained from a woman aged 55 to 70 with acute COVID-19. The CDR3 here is CASSLSGQQTYYTF. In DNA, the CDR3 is TGTGCCAGCAGCTTGTCGGGACAGCAAACCTACTACACCTTC. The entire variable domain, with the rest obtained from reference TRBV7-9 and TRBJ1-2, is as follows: DTGVSQNPRHKITKRGQNVTFRCDPISEHNRLYWYRQTLGQGPEFLTYFQNEAQLEKSRLLSDRFSAERPKGSFSTLEIQRTEQGDSAMYLCASSLSGQQTYYTFGSGTRLTVV.